The source of this T cell receptor beta chain is a study of cytomegalovirus exposure and HLA in healthy donors. Study-level findings and limits: TCR association rates varied by HLA locus in a later analysis, with DRB1 highest and HLA-C lowest.

The PCR made use of 60 Vbeta and 13 Jbeta primers. Profiling relied on immunoSEQ multiplex PCR, and the TCRdb table lists in-frame clones only, not all of them. Recorded here are fewer than 75,000 clones; the top ten clones represent approximately 16%. With regard to this clone: Antigen unknown.

The receptor was derived from a boy younger than 18 in good health and CMV-seronegative. The sample was PBMCs.

The CDR3 loop reads CAWSGTGSSYEQYF. The CDR3 DNA reads as TGTGCCTGGTCGGGTACAGGTAGCTCCTACGAGCAGTACTTC. The chain uses TRBV30 and TRBJ2-7, with D perhaps matching TRBD1 (5 bases). Trimming shortened V by 5 bases and J by 0 bases, and 14 bases separated the two germline ends. Germline CDR1 is GTSNPN and CDR2 is SVGIG (reference sequence). The CDR3 has 14 amino acids.